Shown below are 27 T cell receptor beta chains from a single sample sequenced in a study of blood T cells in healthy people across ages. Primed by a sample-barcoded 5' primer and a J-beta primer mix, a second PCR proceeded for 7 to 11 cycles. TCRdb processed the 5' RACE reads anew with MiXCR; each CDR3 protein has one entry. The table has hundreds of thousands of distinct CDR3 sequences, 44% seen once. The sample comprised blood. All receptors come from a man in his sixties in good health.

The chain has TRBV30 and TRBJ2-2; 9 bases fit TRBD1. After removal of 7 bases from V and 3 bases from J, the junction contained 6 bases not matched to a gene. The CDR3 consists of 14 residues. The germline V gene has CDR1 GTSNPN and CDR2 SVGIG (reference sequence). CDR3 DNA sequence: TGTGCCTCCCCCGGGACAGGGTACACCGGGGAGCTGTTTTTT. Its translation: CASPGTGYTGELFF.

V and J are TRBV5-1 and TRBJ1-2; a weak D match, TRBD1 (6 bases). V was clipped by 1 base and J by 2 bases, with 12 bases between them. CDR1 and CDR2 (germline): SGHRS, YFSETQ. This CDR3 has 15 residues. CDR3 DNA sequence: TGCGCCAGCAGCTTGAACAGGGCAAAGAACTATGGCTACACCTTC. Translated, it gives CASSLNRAKNYGYTF.

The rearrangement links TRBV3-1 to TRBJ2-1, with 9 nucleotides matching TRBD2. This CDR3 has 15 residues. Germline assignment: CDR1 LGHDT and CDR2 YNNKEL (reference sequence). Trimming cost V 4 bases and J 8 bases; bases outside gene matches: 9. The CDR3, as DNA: TGTGCCAGCAGCCGTCTGAGCGGGGGGCGCGATGAGCAGTTCTTC. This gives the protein CASSRLSGGRDEQFF.

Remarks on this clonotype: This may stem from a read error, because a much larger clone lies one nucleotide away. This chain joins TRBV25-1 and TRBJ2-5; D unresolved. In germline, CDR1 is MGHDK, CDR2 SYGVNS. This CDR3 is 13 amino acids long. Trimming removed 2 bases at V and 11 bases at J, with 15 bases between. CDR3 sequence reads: CASSEKPWGEQYF. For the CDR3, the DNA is TGTGCCAGCAGTGAAAAACCCTGGGGTGAGCAGTACTTC.

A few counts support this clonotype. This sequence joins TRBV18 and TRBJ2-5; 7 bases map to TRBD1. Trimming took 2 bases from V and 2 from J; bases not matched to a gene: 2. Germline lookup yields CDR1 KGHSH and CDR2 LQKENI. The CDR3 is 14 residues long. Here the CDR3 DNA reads TGTGCCAGCTCACCATCGGGACAGCAAGAGACCCAGTACTTC. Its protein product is CASSPSGQQETQYF.

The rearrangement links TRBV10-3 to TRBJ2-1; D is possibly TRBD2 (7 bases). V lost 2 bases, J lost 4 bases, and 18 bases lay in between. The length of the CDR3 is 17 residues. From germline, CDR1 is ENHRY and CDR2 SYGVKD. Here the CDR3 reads CAISELGGGRQYNEQFF. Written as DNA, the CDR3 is TGTGCCATCAGTGAGCTGGGGGGGGGCCGACAATACAATGAGCAGTTCTTC.

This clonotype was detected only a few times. The CDR3 here is CASSQGSGVNTGELFF. The DNA for the CDR3 is TGCGCCAGCAGCCAAGGAAGCGGGGTGAACACCGGGGAGCTGTTTTTT. V and J are TRBV4-3 and TRBJ2-2; TRBD2 agrees at 7 bases. With 1 base clipped from V and 1 base from J, the junction kept 3 bases outside the gene matches. Per the germline V gene, CDR1 is LGHNA and CDR2 is YSLEER. The CDR3 runs 16 residues.

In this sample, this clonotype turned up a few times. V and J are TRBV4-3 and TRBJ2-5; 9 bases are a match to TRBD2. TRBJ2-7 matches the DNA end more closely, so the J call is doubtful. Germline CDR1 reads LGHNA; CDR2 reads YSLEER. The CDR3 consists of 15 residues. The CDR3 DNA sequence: TGCGCCAGCAGCCAAGATCCGCGGGGGGGTGGCGAGCAGTACTTC. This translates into CASSQDPRGGGEQYF.

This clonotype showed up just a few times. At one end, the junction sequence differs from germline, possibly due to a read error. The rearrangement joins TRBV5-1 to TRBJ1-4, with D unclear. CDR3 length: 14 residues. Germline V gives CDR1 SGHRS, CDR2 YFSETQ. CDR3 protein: CASSLLGMNEKLFF. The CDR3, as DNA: TGCGCCAGCAGCTTGCTCGGGATGAATGAAAAGCTGTTTTTT.

CDR3: CASSPTASQETQYF. The CDR3 coding sequence is TGCGCCAGCAGCCCTACTGCCAGTCAAGAGACCCAGTACTTC. The chain combines TRBV5-1 with TRBJ2-5; no clear D gene. The germline V gene encodes CDR1 SGHRS and CDR2 YFSETQ. This CDR3 spans 14 amino acids. V shed 4 bases and J shed 2 bases, with 12 bases lying between them.

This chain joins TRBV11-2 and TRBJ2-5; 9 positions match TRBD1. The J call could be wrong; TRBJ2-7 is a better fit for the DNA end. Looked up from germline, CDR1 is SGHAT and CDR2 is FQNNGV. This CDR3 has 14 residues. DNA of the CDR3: TGTGCCAGCAGCTTCGACAGGGGGTCCCACGAGCAGTACTTC. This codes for CASSFDRGSHEQYF.

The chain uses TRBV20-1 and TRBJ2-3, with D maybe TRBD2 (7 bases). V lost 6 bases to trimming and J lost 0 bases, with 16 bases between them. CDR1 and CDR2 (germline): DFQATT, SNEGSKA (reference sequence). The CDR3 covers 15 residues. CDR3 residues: CSAPVGGRSTDTQYF. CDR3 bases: TGCAGTGCCCCGGTCGGGGGGCGTAGCACAGATACGCAGTATTTT.

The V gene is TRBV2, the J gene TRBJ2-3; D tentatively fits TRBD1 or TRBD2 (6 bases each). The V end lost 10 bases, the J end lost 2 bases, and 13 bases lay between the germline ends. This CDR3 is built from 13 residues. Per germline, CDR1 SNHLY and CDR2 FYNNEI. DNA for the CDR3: TGTGCCATTGCGGGACACTTCACAGATACGCAGTATTTT. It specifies CAIAGHFTDTQYF.

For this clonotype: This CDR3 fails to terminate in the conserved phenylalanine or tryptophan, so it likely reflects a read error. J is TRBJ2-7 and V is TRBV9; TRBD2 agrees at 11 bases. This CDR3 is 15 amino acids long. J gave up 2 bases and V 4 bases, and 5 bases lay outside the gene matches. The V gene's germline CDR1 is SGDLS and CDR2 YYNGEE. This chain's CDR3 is CASSKGTSGTYEQYL. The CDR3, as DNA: TGTGCCAGCAGCAAAGGGACTAGCGGTACCTACGAGCAGTACTTG.

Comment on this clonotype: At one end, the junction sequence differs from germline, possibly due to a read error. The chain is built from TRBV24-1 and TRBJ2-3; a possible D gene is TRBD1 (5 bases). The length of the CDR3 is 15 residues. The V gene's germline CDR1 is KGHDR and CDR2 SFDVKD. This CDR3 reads CAASEPGQGTDTQYF. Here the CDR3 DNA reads TGTGCCGCCAGTGAACCAGGGCAAGGCACAGATACGCAGTATTTT.

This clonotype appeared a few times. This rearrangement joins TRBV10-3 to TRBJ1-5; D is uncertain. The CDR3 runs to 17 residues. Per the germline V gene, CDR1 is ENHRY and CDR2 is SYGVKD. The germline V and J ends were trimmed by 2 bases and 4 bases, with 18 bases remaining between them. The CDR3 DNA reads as TGTGCCATCAGTGAGACTGACTCCGGGGTGATAAATCAGCCCCAGCATTTT. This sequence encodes CAISETDSGVINQPQHF.

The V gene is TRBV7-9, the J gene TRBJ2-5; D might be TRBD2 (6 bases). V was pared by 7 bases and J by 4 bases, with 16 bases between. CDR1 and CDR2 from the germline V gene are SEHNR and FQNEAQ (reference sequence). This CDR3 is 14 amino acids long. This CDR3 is CASIGPGLRETQYF. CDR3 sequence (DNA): TGTGCCAGCATCGGACCGGGACTTCGAGAGACCCAGTACTTC.

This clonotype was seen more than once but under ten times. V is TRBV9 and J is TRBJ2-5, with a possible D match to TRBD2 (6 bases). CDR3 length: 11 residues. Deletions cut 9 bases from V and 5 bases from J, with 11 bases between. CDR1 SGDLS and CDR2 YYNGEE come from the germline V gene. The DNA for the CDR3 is TGTGCCAACAGTCGGGGGGAGACCCAGTACTTC. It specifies CANSRGETQYF. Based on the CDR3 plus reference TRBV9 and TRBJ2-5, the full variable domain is DSGVTQTPKHLITATGQRVTLRCSPRSGDLSVYWYQQSLDQGLQFLIQYYNGEERAKGNILERFSAQQFPDLHSELNLSSLELGDSALYFCANSRGETQYFGPGTRLLVL.

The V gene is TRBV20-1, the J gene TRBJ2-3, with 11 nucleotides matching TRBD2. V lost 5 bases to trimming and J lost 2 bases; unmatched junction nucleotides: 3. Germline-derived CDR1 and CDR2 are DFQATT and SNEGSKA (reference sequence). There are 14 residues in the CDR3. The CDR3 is CSAPTSGVTDTQYF. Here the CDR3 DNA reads TGCAGTGCTCCGACTAGCGGGGTCACAGATACGCAGTATTTT.

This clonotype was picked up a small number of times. The CDR3 loop is CASSQGAETGEPLHF. Written as DNA, the CDR3 is TGCGCCAGCAGCCAAGGGGCCGAAACAGGGGAACCCCTCCACTTT. The chain employs TRBV4-1 and TRBJ1-6; TRBD1 matches at 7 bases. From germline, CDR1 is MGHRA and CDR2 YSYEKL. This CDR3 is 15 amino acids long. With 1 base clipped from V and 12 bases from J, the junction kept 9 bases outside the gene matches.

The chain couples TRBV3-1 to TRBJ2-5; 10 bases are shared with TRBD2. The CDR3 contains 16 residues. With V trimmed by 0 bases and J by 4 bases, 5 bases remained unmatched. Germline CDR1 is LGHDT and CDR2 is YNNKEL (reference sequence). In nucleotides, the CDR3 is TGTGCCAGCAGCCAAGATCTGCCTAGCGGGGGAGAGACCCAGTACTTC. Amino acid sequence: CASSQDLPSGGETQYF.

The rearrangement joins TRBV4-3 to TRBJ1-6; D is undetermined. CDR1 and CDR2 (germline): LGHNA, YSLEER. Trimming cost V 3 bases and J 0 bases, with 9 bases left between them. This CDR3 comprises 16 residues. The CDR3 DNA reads TGCGCCAGCAGCCAGCACTTGGGCTCCTATAATTCACCCCTCCACTTT. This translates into CASSQHLGSYNSPLHF.

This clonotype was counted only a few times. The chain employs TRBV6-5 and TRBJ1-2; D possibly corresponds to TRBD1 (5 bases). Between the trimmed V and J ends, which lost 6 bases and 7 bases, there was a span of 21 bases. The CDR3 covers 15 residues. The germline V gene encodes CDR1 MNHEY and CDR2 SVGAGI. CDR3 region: CASSRSGAPSGGYTF. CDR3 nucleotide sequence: TGTGCCAGCAGCCGGAGCGGGGCCCCCTCGGGTGGCTACACCTTC.

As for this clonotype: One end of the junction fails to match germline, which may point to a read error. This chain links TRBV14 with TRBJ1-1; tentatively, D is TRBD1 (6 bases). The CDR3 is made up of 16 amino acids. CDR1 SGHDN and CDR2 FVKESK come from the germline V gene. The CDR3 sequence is CASSQVRGPLNTEAFF. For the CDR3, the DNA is TGTGCCAGCAGCCAAGTCCGGGGGCCTTTGAACACCGAAGCTTTCTTT.

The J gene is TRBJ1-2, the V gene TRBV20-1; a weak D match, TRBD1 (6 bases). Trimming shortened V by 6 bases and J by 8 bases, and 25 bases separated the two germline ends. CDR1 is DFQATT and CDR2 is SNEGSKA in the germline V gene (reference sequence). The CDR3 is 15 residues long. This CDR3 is CSASSGTPALDGYTF. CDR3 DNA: TGCAGTGCCTCCTCCGGGACACCAGCGTTAGACGGCTACACCTTC.

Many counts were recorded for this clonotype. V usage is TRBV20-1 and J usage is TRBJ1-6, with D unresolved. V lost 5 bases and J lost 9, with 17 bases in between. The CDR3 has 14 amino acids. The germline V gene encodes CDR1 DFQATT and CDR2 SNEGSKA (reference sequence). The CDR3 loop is CSAPPEGFGSPLHF. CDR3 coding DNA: TGCAGTGCTCCCCCTGAGGGCTTTGGTTCACCCCTCCACTTT.

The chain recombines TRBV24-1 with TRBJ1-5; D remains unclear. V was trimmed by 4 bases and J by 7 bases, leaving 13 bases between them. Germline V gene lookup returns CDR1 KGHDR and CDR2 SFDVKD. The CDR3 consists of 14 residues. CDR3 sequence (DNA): TGTGCCACCAGTGACCCCGACCTGTCGCAGCCCCAGCATTTT. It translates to CATSDPDLSQPQHF.